This T cell receptor beta chain came from a study of OX40 agonist ivuxolimab in advanced cancers. Overall study: Dosing consisted of intravenous ivuxolimab at 0.01 to 10 mg/kg every 2 weeks.

Method: immunoSEQ multiplex PCR; TCRdb's copy keeps in-frame clones and lacks some. In the table there are about 62,000 clones, 85% of which are singletons. The CDR3 consists of 15 residues. CDR1 and CDR2 from the germline V gene are KGHSY and FQNENV. With 5 bases removed from V and 4 bases from J, the gap between germline ends came to 17 bases. Note on this clone: Its specificity is unknown.

General study findings and limits: With doses of 0.1 to 3.0 mg/kg, CD4+ and CD8+ blood T cells had undergone clonal expansion by week 6.

The sequences come from CD4+ or CD8+ T cells sorted from blood, collected in a trial of the OX40 agonist ivuxolimab. The TCR was taken from an adult with an advanced solid tumor such as melanoma, head and neck, liver or kidney cancer. V and J are TRBV16 and TRBJ1-1; tentatively, D is TRBD1 (6 bases). CDR3 in DNA: TGTGCCAGCAGCTTACTTACAGGGCTCCTCACTGAAGCTTTCTTT. It encodes CASSLLTGLLTEAFF.